The clone carrying this TCR beta chain came up a few times. The entry originates in a study of T cells in tumors after PD-1 blockade. Study details: Prior checkpoint blockade, systemic immunosuppressant use, or anti-cancer therapy within 4 weeks excluded patients. On average, peripheral blood gave about 120,000 TCR templates and 33,000 or so unique clonotypes.

This table comes from immunoSEQ multiplex PCR, and its TCRdb copy is limited to in-frame clones, with some not included. The sample yields over 60,000 clones, roughly 70% seen once. The CDR3 extends over 17 amino acids. V dropped 1 base and J dropped 7; count of bases not matched to a gene: 13. CDR1 is LGHNT, CDR2 FRNRAP, per germline. The chain employs TRBV12-5 and TRBJ1-5, with 7 positions matching TRBD1. The TCR comes from a human donor with basal cell carcinoma. The sequencing here drew on PBMCs, taken after anti-PD-1 treatment. The CDR3 sequence: CASGLGGDRDPHQPQHF. The DNA of the CDR3 is TGTGCTAGTGGTTTGGGGGGAGACAGGGACCCCCACCAGCCCCAGCATTTT.